This TCR beta chain was found in a study of blood T cell repertoires in COVID-19. The junction had 6 bases not matched to a gene; V was cut back by 7 bases and J by 7 bases. Per germline, CDR1 SGHTA and CDR2 FQGNSA. This CDR3 is built from 13 residues. Using immunoSEQ multiplex PCR, the repertoire was profiled, and TCRdb retains in-frame clones only, with some absent. The sample lists about 380,000 clones, 87% occurring once. Sequences were obtained from PBMCs or T cells enriched from blood (not recorded which). The origin of this receptor is a man aged 30 to 39 who had recovered from COVID-19. V is TRBV7-2 and J is TRBJ2-7, with 11 positions matching TRBD1. The CDR3 bases are TGTGCCAGCACCAGGACAGGGGGCGATGAGCAGTACTTC. Residues: CASTRTGGDEQYF.